This TCR beta chain appears in the sequencing data of a study of T cell responses to AZD1222 COVID-19 vaccine. Study-level findings and limits: Seropositive AZD1222 recipients at baseline numbered only six or seven. Mostly white British, mostly female donors; authors suggested clonal diversity may be underestimated. A reported finding is that nearly half of spike-specific TCRs target unmutated variant regions.

A note on this clone: No antigen is known for it.

Clones were read by immunoSEQ multiplex PCR, and TCRdb kept only the in-frame ones, dropping some. The sample lists more than 85,000 clones, roughly nine tenths occurring once. V lost 1 base, J lost 10 bases, and 10 bases lay in between. The CDR3 consists of 12 residues. The germline CDR1 and CDR2 sequences are SEHNR and FQNEAQ (reference sequence). The sequence came from an adult in good health. The rearrangement links TRBV7-9 to TRBJ1-2; D is unresolved. Source: peripheral blood, taken on day 0 of AZD1222 vaccination. The CDR3 DNA reads as TGTGCCAGCAGCTTAGTTCTGGGGTCCTACACCTTC. Amino acids: CASSLVLGSYTF.